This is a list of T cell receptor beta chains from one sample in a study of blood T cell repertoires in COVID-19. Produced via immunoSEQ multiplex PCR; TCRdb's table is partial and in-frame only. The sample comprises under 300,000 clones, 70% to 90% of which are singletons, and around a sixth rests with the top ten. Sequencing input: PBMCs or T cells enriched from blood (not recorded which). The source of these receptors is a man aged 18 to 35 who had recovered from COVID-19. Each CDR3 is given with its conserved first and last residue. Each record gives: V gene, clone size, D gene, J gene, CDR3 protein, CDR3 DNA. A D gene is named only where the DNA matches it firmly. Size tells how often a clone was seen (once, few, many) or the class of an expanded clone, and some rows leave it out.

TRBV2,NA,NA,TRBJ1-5,CASSEGGSQPQHF,TGTGCCAGCAGTGAAGGTGGGAGTCAGCCCCAGCATTTT
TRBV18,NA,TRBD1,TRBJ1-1,CASSPGQDRPAFF,TGTGCCAGCTCACCAGGACAGGATCGTCCAGCTTTCTTT
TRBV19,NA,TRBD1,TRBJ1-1,CASSRDRGRNTEAFF,TGTGCCAGTAGTCGGGACAGGGGCAGGAACACTGAAGCTTTCTTT
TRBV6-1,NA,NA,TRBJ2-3,CASSDMGPGTDTQYF,TGTGCCAGCAGTGATATGGGGCCCGGCACAGATACGCAGTATTTT
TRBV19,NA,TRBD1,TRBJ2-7,CASGGQGGYEQYF,TGTGCCAGTGGCGGACAGGGGGGGTACGAGCAGTACTTC
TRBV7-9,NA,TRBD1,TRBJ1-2,CASSPVGQGGYGYTF,TGTGCCAGCAGCCCAGTTGGACAGGGAGGATATGGCTACACCTTC
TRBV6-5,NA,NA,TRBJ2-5,CASSSLTGETQYF,TGTGCCAGCAGTTCCCTGACAGGAGAGACCCAGTACTTC
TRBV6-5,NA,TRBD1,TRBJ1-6,CASSNQRQGNSPLHF,TGTGCCAGCAGTAACCAGAGACAGGGGAATTCACCCCTCCACTTT
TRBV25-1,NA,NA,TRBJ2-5,CASTPPQGLGETQYF,TGTGCCAGCACTCCCCCTCAGGGGCTGGGTGAGACCCAGTACTTC
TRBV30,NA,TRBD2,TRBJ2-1,CAWSPWGLAGYNEQFF,TGTGCCTGGTCCCCCTGGGGACTAGCGGGGTACAATGAGCAGTTCTTC
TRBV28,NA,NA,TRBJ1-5,CASSPLSNQPQHF,TGTGCCAGCAGTCCACTGAGCAATCAGCCCCAGCATTTT
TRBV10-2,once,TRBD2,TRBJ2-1,CASSDMAGGYNEQFF,TGCGCCAGCAGTGATATGGCGGGGGGATACAATGAGCAGTTCTTC
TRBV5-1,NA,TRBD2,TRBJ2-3,CASSLVSSGGAGTDTQYF,TGCGCCAGCAGCTTGGTTTCTAGCGGGGGGGCGGGCACAGATACGCAGTATTTT
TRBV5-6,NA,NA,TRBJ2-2,CASSFVWTDNTGELFF,TGTGCCAGCAGCTTTGTGTGGACAGATAACACCGGGGAGCTGTTTTTT
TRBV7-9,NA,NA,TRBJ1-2,CASSLDSGSNYGYTF,TGTGCCAGCAGCTTAGATTCAGGGTCTAACTATGGCTACACCTTC
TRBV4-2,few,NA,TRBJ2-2,CASSQDPGAPHTGELFF,TGTGCCAGCAGCCAAGACCCAGGGGCCCCGCACACCGGGGAGCTGTTTTTT
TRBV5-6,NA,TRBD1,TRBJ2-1,CASSAVTGTGFPYNEQFF,TGTGCCAGCAGCGCTGTCACCGGGACAGGGTTTCCCTACAATGAGCAGTTCTTC
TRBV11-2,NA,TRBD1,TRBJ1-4,CASSRDRGGEKLFF,TGTGCCAGCAGCCGGGACAGGGGTGGGGAAAAACTGTTTTTT
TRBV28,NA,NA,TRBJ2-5,CASSLPRGPQETQYF,TGTGCCAGCAGTTTACCAAGAGGGCCCCAAGAGACCCAGTACTTC
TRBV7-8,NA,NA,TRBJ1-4,CASSPGKGGTNEKLFF,TGTGCCAGCAGTCCCGGAAAGGGGGGGACTAATGAAAAACTGTTTTTT
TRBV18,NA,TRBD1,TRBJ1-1,CASSPSGTGTEAFF,TGTGCCAGCTCACCTTCCGGGACAGGGACTGAAGCTTTCTTT
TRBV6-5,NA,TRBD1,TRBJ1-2,CASHDRGRYNGYTF,TGTGCCAGCCACGACAGGGGGCGATATAATGGCTACACCTTC
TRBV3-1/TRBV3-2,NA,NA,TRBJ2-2,CASISGSNTGELFF,TGTGCCAGCATCAGCGGTTCGAACACCGGGGAGCTGTTTTTT
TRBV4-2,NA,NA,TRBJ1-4,CASSQDSQGLNEKLFF,TGTGCCAGCAGCCAAGATTCTCAGGGGCTTAATGAAAAACTGTTTTTT
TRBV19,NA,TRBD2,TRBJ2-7,CASSPSGGDLYEQYF,TGTGCCAGTAGTCCCTCCGGGGGGGACCTCTACGAGCAGTACTTC
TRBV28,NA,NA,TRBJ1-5,CASSRQDQPQHF,TGTGCCAGCAGTCGGCAGGATCAGCCCCAGCATTTT
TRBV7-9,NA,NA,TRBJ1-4,CASSLAMEGGEKLFF,TGTGCCAGCAGCTTAGCGATGGAGGGTGGTGAAAAACTGTTTTTT
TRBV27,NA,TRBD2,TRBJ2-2,CASKAGGQTNGELFF,TGTGCCAGCAAAGCGGGAGGCCAAACAAACGGGGAGCTGTTTTTT
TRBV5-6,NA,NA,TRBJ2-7,CASSWGTQYYEQYF,TGTGCCAGCAGCTGGGGGACACAATACTACGAGCAGTACTTC
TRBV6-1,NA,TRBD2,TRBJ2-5,CASSEEGGRGLAGLQETQYF,TGTGCCAGCAGTGAAGAGGGAGGCCGGGGACTAGCGGGGCTCCAAGAGACCCAGTACTTC
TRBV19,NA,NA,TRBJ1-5,CASSIAGRQGNHQPQHF,TGTGCCAGTAGTATAGCCGGTAGGCAGGGTAATCATCAGCCCCAGCATTTT
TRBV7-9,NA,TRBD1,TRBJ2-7,CASSFETGGPHEQYF,TGTGCCAGCAGCTTTGAGACAGGGGGACCCCACGAGCAGTACTTC
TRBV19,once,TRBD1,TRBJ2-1,CASSPGGQDATFF,TGTGCCAGTAGTCCCGGAGGACAGGATGCCACGTTCTTC
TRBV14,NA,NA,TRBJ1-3,CASSLGGAGNTIYF,TGTGCCAGCAGCCTCGGCGGGGCTGGAAACACCATATATTTT
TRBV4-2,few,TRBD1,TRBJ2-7,CASSVTGTGSYEQYF,TGTGCCAGCAGCGTTACCGGGACAGGCTCCTACGAGCAGTACTTC
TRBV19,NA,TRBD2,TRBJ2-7,CASSIGGGEEQYF,TGTGCCAGTAGTATTGGGGGGGGAGAAGAGCAGTACTTC
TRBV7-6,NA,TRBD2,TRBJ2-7,CASSLGPAGVAGVYEQYF,TGTGCCAGCAGCTTAGGGCCCGCAGGAGTAGCGGGAGTCTACGAGCAGTACTTC
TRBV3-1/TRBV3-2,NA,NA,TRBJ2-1,CASSQERGYNEQFF,TGTGCCAGCAGCCAAGAACGGGGATACAATGAGCAGTTCTTC
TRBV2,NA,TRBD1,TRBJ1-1,CASSRTGRNTEAFF,TGTGCCAGCAGTCGGACAGGTAGGAACACTGAAGCTTTCTTT
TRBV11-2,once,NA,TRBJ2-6,CASSMGLGHSSLGANVLTF,TGTGCCAGCAGCATGGGGTTGGGACATTCTTCTCTAGGGGCCAACGTCCTGACTTTC
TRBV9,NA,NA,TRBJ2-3,CASSVGTHSTDTQYF,TGTGCCAGCAGCGTAGGGACACATAGCACAGATACGCAGTATTTT
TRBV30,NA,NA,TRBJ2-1,CASQRGRLGNEQFF,TGTGCCAGTCAACGGGGGAGGCTGGGAAATGAGCAGTTCTTC
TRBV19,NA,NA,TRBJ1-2,CASSIDRPYGYTF,TGTGCCAGTAGTATCGACAGACCCTATGGCTACACCTTC
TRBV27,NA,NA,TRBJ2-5,CASSLGGRETQYF,TGTGCCAGCAGTTTAGGGGGGAGAGAGACCCAGTACTTC
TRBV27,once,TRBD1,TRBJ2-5,CASSLSGRGRGETQYF,TGTGCCAGCAGTTTATCGGGCAGGGGGCGCGGAGAGACCCAGTACTTC